This T cell receptor (beta chain) derives from a study of molecular identifiers for immune sequencing clone quantification. Ten or more counts support this clonotype. Sorted naive CD8 T cells, 20,000 to 1,000,000, were sequenced from 10%, 30% or 50% RNA. Bulk TCR libraries were made with methods that had been previously described and with listed TCR primers. TCRdb analysed the PCR reads with MiXCR anew, one entry per CDR3 protein. Here the sample spans more than 550,000 distinct CDR3 sequences, 25% being singletons. Unmatched junction bases numbered 4, after V lost 0 bases and J lost 2 bases. CDR1 and CDR2 from the germline V gene are LGHNA and YSLEER. The CDR3 covers 15 residues.

This chain joins TRBV4-3 and TRBJ2-7, with 7 bases fitting TRBD1. This receptor was identified in a human donor in good health. Some libraries in this study had Jurkat cell RNA spiked in. The material sequenced was naive CD8+ T cells from blood, with Jurkat cell RNA spiked in. The subset denotes: FACS-sorted CD8+CD4-CCR7+CD45RA+ naive T cells. Here the CDR3 reads CASSQETGVPYEQYF. Written as DNA, the CDR3 is TGCGCCAGCAGCCAAGAAACAGGGGTACCCTACGAGCAGTACTTC.